This TCR beta chain was obtained from a study of CD8 T cells in ankylosing spondylitis. Findings and limits, study-wide: Previously reported in reactive arthritis synovial fluid and blood were some of the motif variants. Disease-linked clones bore a CD8+ phenotype, appearing relatively rarely in peripheral blood.

A word on this clonotype: Its target is not known.

Trimming removed 0 bases from V and 0 bases from J, with 12 bases in between. The CDR3 is 15 residues long. Per the germline V gene, CDR1 is DFQATT and CDR2 is SNEGSKA (reference sequence). As the method for making TCR beta libraries, quantitative 5'-RACE with molecular barcodes was used. TCRdb reprocessed the 5' RACE reads via MiXCR and lists one record per CDR3 protein. Found here are hundreds of thousands of distinct CDR3 sequences, roughly 32% of them singletons; the top ten hold around 4.2%. The chain carries TRBV20-1 and TRBJ2-7; no reliable D call. Sequencing was done on a sample of blood, either unsorted or a sorted T cell fraction (not recorded which). The receptor's source is a male donor with ankylosing spondylitis or in good health (not recorded which). The CDR3 sequence is CSARDITGHSYEQYF. CDR3 bases: TGCAGTGCTAGAGATATAACGGGCCACTCCTACGAGCAGTACTTC.